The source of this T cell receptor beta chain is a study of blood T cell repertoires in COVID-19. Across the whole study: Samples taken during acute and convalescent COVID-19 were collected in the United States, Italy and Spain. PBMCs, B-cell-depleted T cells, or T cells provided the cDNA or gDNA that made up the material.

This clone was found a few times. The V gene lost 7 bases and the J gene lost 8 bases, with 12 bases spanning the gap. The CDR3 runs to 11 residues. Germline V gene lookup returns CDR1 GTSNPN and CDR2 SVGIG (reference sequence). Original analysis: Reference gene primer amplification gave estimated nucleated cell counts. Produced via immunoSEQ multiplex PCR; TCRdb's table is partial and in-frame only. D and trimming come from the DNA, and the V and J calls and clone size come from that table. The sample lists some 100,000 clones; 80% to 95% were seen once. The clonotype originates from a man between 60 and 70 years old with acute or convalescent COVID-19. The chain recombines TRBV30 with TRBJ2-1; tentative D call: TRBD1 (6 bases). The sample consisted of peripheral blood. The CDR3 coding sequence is TGTGCCTTTACTACAGGGCATGAGCAGTTCTTC. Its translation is CAFTTGHEQFF.